This T cell receptor (beta chain) is drawn from a study of siplizumab effects on memory and regulatory T cells. The V gene's germline CDR1 is LNHDA and CDR2 SQIVND (reference sequence). The CDR3 totals 14 residues. Germline trimming cut 6 bases from V and 3 bases from J; bases unmatched to any gene: 3. Points on this clone: Its antigen is as yet unknown.

Some clones are missing from TCRdb's copy, which holds only in-frame ones; the method was immunoSEQ multiplex PCR. The data hold under 130,000 clones, with about 92% observed a single time. Overall study findings and caveats: Sequences below about 10^-5 frequency were poorly captured. As a result, only a minor fraction of alloreactive clones mapped to unstimulated subsets. With siplizumab, Treg-derived clones averaged about 69% of mappable alloreactive CD4+ clones, versus about 25% in controls. Alloreactive sequences whose origin lay in unstimulated CD4+ memory cells were significantly reduced by siplizumab.

This TCR was sampled from a human donor in good health. The sequenced material came from CD4+ T cells sorted from blood. The gene calls are TRBV19 and TRBJ1-5; 9 positions agree with TRBD1. The CDR3 loop reads CASSRDRVNQPQHF. The CDR3 DNA follows: TGTGCCAGTAGCCGGGACAGGGTCAATCAGCCCCAGCATTTT.